Listed here are 14 T cell receptor beta chains from one sample, sequenced in a study of shared clonotypes between healthy human individuals. CD45RO-negative, CCR7-positively selected cells formed the naive CD8 fraction, excluding terminally differentiated effector memory CD45RA+ cells. The assay was immunoSEQ multiplex PCR, and TCRdb's table has in-frame clones only and misses some. The sample yields 2 million to 2.5 million clones, 85% to 95% seen once. Sequencing used naive CD8+ T cells from PBMCs. Receptors were obtained from a man aged 18 to 29 in good health. Some clones in this sample may be carry-over from other donors' samples.

The chain employs TRBV7-9 and TRBJ2-3; D gene unclear. The CDR3 sequence is 16 residues long. Germline-derived CDR1 and CDR2 are SEHNR and FQNEAQ (reference sequence). Trimming took off 4 bases at V and 2 bases at J, with 16 bases between the two ends. DNA of the CDR3: TGTGCCAGCAGCTCAACGGACCCAGAAACCACAGATACGCAGTATTTT. It codes for CASSSTDPETTDTQYF.

The CDR3: CASSSQAGQGSEQYF. The CDR3 DNA follows: TGTGCCAGCAGCTCCCAGGCTGGACAGGGAAGCGAGCAGTACTTC. The chain links TRBV9 to TRBJ2-7, with 8 bases identical to TRBD1. Germline trimming cut 4 bases from V and 6 bases from J; bases unmatched to any gene: 12. The germline gives CDR1 SGDLS, CDR2 YYNGEE. CDR3 length: 15 amino acids. Complete variable domain (other parts from reference TRBV9 and TRBJ2-7): DSGVTQTPKHLITATGQRVTLRCSPRSGDLSVYWYQQSLDQGLQFLIQYYNGEERAKGNILERFSAQQFPDLHSELNLSSLELGDSALYFCASSSQAGQGSEQYFGPGTRLTVT.

V usage is TRBV28 and J usage is TRBJ1-5, with D hard to call. Germline CDR1 reads MDHEN; CDR2 reads SYDVKM. Trimming took 8 bases from V and 11 from J, leaving 13 bases between them. The CDR3 spans 11 residues. The CDR3 nucleotides are TGTGCCAGCGCCTTTGAGTCGTCCCAGCATTTT. Translated: CASAFESSQHF.

CDR3 in amino acids: CASGDRVLVGEQYF. In DNA, the CDR3 is TGTGCCAGCGGCGACAGGGTACTTGTAGGCGAGCAGTACTTC. The V and J genes are TRBV28 and TRBJ2-7; 7 bases are a match to TRBD1. CDR1 and CDR2 (germline): MDHEN, SYDVKM. Trimming removed 8 bases from V and 6 bases from J; junction bases left unmatched: 13. The CDR3 is 14 amino acids.

V is TRBV7-9 and J is TRBJ1-5, with D uncertain. This CDR3 region has 15 residues. In germline, CDR1 is SEHNR, CDR2 FQNEAQ (reference sequence). Trimming took off 1 base at V and 4 bases at J, with 11 bases between the two ends. The CDR3 DNA sequence: TGTGCCAGCAGCTTAGGGGGATTTTCAAATCAGCCCCAGCATTTT. Translating gives CASSLGGFSNQPQHF.

The chain is built from TRBV9 and TRBJ2-1; 8 nucleotides match TRBD2. CDR3 size: 15 residues. CDR1 is SGDLS and CDR2 is YYNGEE in the germline V gene. The V and J ends lost 3 bases and 4 bases, in that order; junction bases with no gene match: 6. The CDR3 DNA is TGTGCCAGCAGCGGTAGCGGGATAGTTTACAATGAGCAGTTCTTC. Its translation: CASSGSGIVYNEQFF.

The chain combines TRBV29-1 with TRBJ1-2; D might be TRBD1 (6 bases). The germline CDR1 and CDR2 sequences are SQVTM and ANQGSEA. CDR3 length: 15 amino acids. Deletions cut 0 bases from V and 4 bases from J, with 15 bases between. This CDR3 reads CSVEDSQGLSYGYTF. In DNA, the CDR3 is TGCAGCGTTGAAGATAGCCAGGGGTTAAGCTATGGCTACACCTTC.

In regard to this clone: At the DNA level, this CDR3 is encoded by other sequences in the same sample as well. The CDR3 region has the DNA TGTGCCTCTAGTAGCTCCGGGGAGCTGTTTTTT. Protein product: CASSSSGELFF. The V gene is TRBV27, the J gene TRBJ2-2, with no clear D. This CDR3 has 11 amino acids. Germline V gene sequence: CDR1 MNHEY, CDR2 SMNVEV (reference sequence). Trimming cost V 11 bases and J 6 bases, with 10 bases left between them.

J is TRBJ2-1 and V is TRBV29-1, with 10 bases identical to TRBD2. The V segment lost 7 bases and the J segment 5 bases; nucleotides outside the gene matches: 11. The CDR3 sequence is 15 residues long. Per germline, CDR1 SQVTM and CDR2 ANQGSEA. CDR3 sequence reads: CSARGASGSHNEQFF. The CDR3 nucleotides are TGCAGCGCCAGAGGGGCTAGCGGGAGCCACAATGAGCAGTTCTTC.

The sample holds one count of this clone. V is TRBV27 and J is TRBJ1-5; D is possibly TRBD1 (6 bases). V was shortened by 8 bases and J by 1 base, with 12 bases between the two germline ends. Looked up from germline, CDR1 is MNHEY and CDR2 is SMNVEV (reference sequence). CDR3 size: 14 residues. The CDR3: CASSYRESNQPQHF. CDR3 nucleotide sequence: TGTGCCAGCTCATACAGGGAGAGCAATCAGCCCCAGCATTTT.

To note about this clone: The identical CDR3 is also encoded by other nucleotide sequences in the sample. This chain connects TRBV5-6 to TRBJ2-7, with D hard to call. Per germline, CDR1 SGHDT and CDR2 YYEEEE. This CDR3 is 11 amino acids long. Between the trimmed V and J ends, which lost 4 bases and 6 bases, there was a span of 8 bases. CDR3 nucleotide sequence: TGTGCCAGCAGCCTCGAAGGCGAGCAGTACTTC. Its translation is CASSLEGEQYF.

This chain links TRBV7-8 with TRBJ2-7, with 9 bases that match TRBD1. The CDR3 runs to 14 residues. The V gene's germline CDR1 is SGHVS and CDR2 FQNEAQ. With 4 bases clipped from V and 0 bases from J, the junction kept 1 base outside the gene matches. The CDR3 nucleotides are TGTGCCAGCAGCTCGGGACAGGGCTCCTACGAGCAGTACTTC. It codes for CASSSGQGSYEQYF.

For this clone: This sample also contains other DNA sequences that code for the same CDR3. This rearrangement joins TRBV29-1 to TRBJ2-7; D not certain. V shed 4 bases and J shed 4 bases, with 11 bases lying between them. CDR1 is SQVTM, CDR2 ANQGSEA, per germline. The CDR3 extends over 12 amino acids. CDR3 sequence: CSVGLAPYEQYF. CDR3 nucleotides: TGCAGCGTTGGGCTGGCCCCTTACGAGCAGTACTTC.

To note about this clone: Other DNA sequences from this sample encode an identical CDR3 as well. This chain uses TRBV5-1 with TRBJ2-3; TRBD1 matches 7 bases. This CDR3 spans 15 amino acids. The junction had 5 bases not matched to a gene; V was cut back by 4 bases and J by 0 bases. The germline CDR1 and CDR2 sequences are SGHRS and YFSETQ. CDR3: CASSPDRASTDTQYF. The CDR3 DNA follows: TGCGCCAGCAGCCCCGACAGGGCTAGCACAGATACGCAGTATTTT.